These T cell receptor beta chains were read from a single sample in a study of Ad26.COV2.S vaccination and SARS-CoV-2 variants. Assay used: immunoSEQ multiplex PCR; TCRdb lists only in-frame clones, some missing. Of 300,000 to 450,000 clones in the sample, 90% to 95% are singletons; the top ten hold 3% to 5%. The sequencing here drew on peripheral blood, taken after recovery from COVID-19. Receptors were obtained from a human donor who had recovered from COVID-19. Both conserved end residues are part of each CDR3. Each record gives: CDR3 protein, V gene, CDR3 length.

CASSLISNNEQFF | TRBV27 | 13
CASSGKGVDTGELFF | TRBV10-1 | 15
CASSPTVWGDTEAFF | TRBV14 | 15
CASSIEYRGALYGYTF | TRBV19 | 16
CASSLDSNNYGYTF | TRBV7-2 | 14
CASSQDRTAKSYEQYF | TRBV14 | 16
CASSQPDSSYGYTF | TRBV3-1/TRBV3-2 | 14
CASSPQSSYNEQFF | TRBV7-2 | 14
CASSYSGVTNEKLFF | TRBV6-5 | 15
CASSTRSSNDEQFF | TRBV13 | 14
CASSVAAQATNYGYTF | TRBV9 | 16
CASSSYQGAREQYF | TRBV11-3 | 14
CASSSTGTGRYTF | TRBV6-2/TRBV6-3 | 13
CASSIDETRTDTQYF | TRBV19 | 15
CASSVTPFKEQFF | TRBV6-4 | 13
CASSLVPDTGELFF | TRBV5-1 | 14
CASRPGQGAYGSPLHF | TRBV6-6 | 16
CASSKTWTDYGYTF | TRBV19 | 14
CASSVESGYGYTF | TRBV9 | 13
CASSPPTGMNTEAFF | TRBV18 | 15
CASSSLTAIFSGNTIYF | TRBV7-9 | 17
CASSQEAGNSNQPQHF | TRBV4-3 | 16
CASSPILREQFF | TRBV7-8 | 12
CASSFAGGRGQETQYF | TRBV7-8 | 16
CASSPRTGHTEAFF | TRBV18 | 14
CASLLPPGGLGEKLFF | TRBV2 | 16
CASSQLEGSYGYTF | TRBV16 | 14
CASRRWGTGELFF | TRBV6-5 | 13
CASSLDQFRHLHSYEQYF | TRBV7-2 | 18
CASSQEGGADTQYF | TRBV4-2 | 14
CASSYSKREDGYTF | TRBV6-5 | 14
CASSPGTGELFF | TRBV7-9 | 12
CASSQRSEKLFF | TRBV7-9 | 12
CASSSTGRNSPLHF | TRBV6-2/TRBV6-3 | 14
CASSSRLSSTDTQYF | TRBV6-5 | 15
CRETLGWDTQYF | TRBV10-1 | 12
CASSLRGQALTEAFF | TRBV27 | 15
CAWRRGWDRALYEQYF | TRBV30 | 16
CASSLRQGRSYEQYF | TRBV5-4 | 15
CATSRVQVSPLHF | TRBV15 | 13
CASSLDYRGDEQYF | TRBV7-9 | 14
CASSLAGHNYGYTF | TRBV27 | 14
CAISESPSGGRNNEQFF | TRBV10-3 | 17
CASSQVVGQGAGGYTF | TRBV3-1/TRBV3-2 | 16
CASSSWTGTDTQYF | TRBV7-2 | 14
CATSKRGGPTYNEQFF | TRBV10-2 | 16
CASSLQEMNTEAFF | TRBV18 | 14
CAHSTATNTGELFF | TRBV10-3 | 14
CASMRGNTIYF | TRBV2 | 11
CASITGQGSNQPQHF | TRBV6-5 | 15
CASRASGGVSDTQYF | TRBV2 | 15